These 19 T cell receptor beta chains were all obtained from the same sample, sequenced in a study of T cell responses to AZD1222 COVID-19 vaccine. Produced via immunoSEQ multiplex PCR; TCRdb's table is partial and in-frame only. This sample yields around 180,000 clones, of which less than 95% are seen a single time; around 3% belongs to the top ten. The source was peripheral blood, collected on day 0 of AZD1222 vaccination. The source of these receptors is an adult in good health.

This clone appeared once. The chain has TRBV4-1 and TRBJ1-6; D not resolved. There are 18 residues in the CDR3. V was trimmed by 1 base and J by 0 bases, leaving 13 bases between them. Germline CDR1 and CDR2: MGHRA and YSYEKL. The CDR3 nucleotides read TGCGCCAGCAGCCAAGTCCCTACGGTGAGCTCCTATAATTCACCCCTCCACTTT. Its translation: CASSQVPTVSSYNSPLHF.

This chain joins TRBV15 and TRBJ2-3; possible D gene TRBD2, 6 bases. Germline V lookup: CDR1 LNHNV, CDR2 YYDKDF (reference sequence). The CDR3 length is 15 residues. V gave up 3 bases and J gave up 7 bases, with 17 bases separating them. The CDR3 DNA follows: TGTGCCACCAGCAGCCCCTCGCGGGGTGCCCATACGCAGTATTTT. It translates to CATSSPSRGAHTQYF. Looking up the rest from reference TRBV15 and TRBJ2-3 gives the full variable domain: DAMVIQNPRYQVTQFGKPVTLSCSQTLNHNVMYWYQQKSSQAPKLLFHYYDKDFNNEADTPDNFQSRRPNTSFCFLDIRSPGLGDTAMYLCATSSPSRGAHTQYFGPGTRLTVL.

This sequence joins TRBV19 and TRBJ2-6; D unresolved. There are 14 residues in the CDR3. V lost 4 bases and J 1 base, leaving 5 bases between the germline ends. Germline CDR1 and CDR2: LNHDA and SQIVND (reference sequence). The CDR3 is CASSRLSGANVLTF. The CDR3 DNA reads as TGTGCCAGTAGTAGGTTGTCTGGGGCCAACGTCCTGACTTTC.

Here the CDR3 reads CASSVGQTGRGLDEAFF. The DNA for the CDR3 is TGTGCCAGCAGCGTAGGTCAGACAGGGAGGGGGTTGGATGAAGCTTTCTTT. This chain joins TRBV9 and TRBJ1-1, with 7 bases aligning to TRBD1. After removal of 0 bases from V and 7 bases from J, the junction contained 15 bases not matched to a gene. The CDR3 contains 17 residues. Germline-derived CDR1 and CDR2 are SGDLS and YYNGEE.

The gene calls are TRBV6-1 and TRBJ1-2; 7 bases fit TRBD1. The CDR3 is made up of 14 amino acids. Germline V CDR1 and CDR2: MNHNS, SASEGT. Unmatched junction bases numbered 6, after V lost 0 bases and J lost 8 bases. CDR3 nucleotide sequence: TGTGCCAGCAGTGAAGCGACAGGGAGGTTGGGCTACACCTTC. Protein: CASSEATGRLGYTF.

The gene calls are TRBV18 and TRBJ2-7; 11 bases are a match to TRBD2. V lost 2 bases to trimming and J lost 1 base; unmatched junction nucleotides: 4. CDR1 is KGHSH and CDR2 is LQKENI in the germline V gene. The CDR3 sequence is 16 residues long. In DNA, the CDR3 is TGTGCCAGCTCACCAGTGCTAGCGGGGGGTTCCTACGAGCAGTACTTC. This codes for CASSPVLAGGSYEQYF.

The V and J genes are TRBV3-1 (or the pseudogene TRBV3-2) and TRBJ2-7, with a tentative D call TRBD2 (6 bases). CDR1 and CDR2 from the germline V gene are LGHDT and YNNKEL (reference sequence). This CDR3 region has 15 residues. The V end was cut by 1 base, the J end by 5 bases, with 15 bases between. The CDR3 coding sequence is TGTGCCAGCAGCCAAGTAGGGGAGGCCGGCCACGAGCAGTACTTC. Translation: CASSQVGEAGHEQYF.

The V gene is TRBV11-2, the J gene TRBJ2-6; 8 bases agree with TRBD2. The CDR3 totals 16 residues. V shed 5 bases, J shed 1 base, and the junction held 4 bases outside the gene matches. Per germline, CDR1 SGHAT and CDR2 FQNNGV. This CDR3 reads CASSPRGGSGANVLTF. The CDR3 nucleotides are TGTGCCAGCAGCCCCCGGGGGGGGTCTGGGGCCAACGTCCTGACTTTC.

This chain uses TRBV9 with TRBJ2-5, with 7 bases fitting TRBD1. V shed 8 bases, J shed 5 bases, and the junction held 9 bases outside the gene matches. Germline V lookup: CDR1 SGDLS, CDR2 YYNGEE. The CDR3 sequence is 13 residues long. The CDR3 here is CASQRGRRETQYF. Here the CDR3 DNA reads TGTGCCAGTCAGAGGGGGCGGCGGGAGACCCAGTACTTC.

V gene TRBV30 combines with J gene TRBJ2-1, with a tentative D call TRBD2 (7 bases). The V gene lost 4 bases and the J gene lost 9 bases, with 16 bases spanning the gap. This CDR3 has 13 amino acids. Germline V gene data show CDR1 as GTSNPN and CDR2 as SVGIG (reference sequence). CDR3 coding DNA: TGTGCCTGGAAGTGGGGGGGCGGTGTTGAGCAGTTCTTC. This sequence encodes CAWKWGGGVEQFF.

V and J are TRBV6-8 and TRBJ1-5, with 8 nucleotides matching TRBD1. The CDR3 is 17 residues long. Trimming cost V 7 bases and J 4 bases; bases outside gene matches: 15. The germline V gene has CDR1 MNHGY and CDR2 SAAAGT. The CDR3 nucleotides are TGTGCCAGCACCTGCCACAGGGACAGGACGCATAATCAGCCCCAGCATTTT. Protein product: CASTCHRDRTHNQPQHF.

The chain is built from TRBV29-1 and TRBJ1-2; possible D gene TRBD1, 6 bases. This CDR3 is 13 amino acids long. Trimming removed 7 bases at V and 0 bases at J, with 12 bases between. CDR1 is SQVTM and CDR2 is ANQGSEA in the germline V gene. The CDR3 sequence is CSAGARANYGYTF. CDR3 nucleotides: TGCAGCGCGGGGGCGCGAGCTAACTATGGCTACACCTTC.

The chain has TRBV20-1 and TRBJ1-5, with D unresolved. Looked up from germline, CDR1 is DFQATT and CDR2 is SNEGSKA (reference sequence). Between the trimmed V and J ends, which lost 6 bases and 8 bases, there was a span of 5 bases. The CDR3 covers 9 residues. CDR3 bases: TGCAGTGCAGGGAAGCCCCAGCATTTT. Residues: CSAGKPQHF.

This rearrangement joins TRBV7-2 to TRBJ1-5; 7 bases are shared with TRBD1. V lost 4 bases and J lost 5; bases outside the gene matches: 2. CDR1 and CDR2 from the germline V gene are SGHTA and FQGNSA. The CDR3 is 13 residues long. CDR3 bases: TGTGCCAGCAGCTCCGGGACAGATCAGCCCCAGCATTTT. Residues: CASSSGTDQPQHF.

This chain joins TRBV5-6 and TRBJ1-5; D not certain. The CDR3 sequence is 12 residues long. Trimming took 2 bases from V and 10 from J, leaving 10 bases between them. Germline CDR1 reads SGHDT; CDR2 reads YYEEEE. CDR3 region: CASSFPAGPQHF. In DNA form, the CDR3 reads TGTGCCAGCAGCTTCCCCGCCGGTCCCCAGCATTTT. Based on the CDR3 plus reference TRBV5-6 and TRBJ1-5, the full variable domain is DAGVTQSPTHLIKTRGQQVTLRCSPKSGHDTVSWYQQALGQGPQFIFQYYEEEERQRGNFPDRFSGHQFPNYSSELNVNALLLGDSALYLCASSFPAGPQHFGDGTRLSIL.

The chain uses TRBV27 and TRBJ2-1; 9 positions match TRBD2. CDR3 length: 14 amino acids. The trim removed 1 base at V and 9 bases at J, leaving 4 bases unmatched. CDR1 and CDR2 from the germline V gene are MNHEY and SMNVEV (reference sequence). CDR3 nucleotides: TGTGCCAGCAGTTTATACCTAGCGGGGCGTGAGCAGTTCTTC. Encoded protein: CASSLYLAGREQFF.

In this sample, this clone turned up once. The CDR3 protein is CASSTNGGSYEQYF. The CDR3 DNA is TGTGCCAGCAGCACGAACGGGGGGTCCTACGAGCAGTACTTC. This chain connects TRBV5-4 to TRBJ2-7; 7 nucleotides agree with TRBD2. V trimming: 4 bases; J trimming: 1 base; junction bases outside the gene matches: 5. This CDR3 comprises 14 residues. Per the germline V gene, CDR1 is SGHNT and CDR2 is YYREEE (reference sequence).

The DNA of the CDR3 is TGTGCCAGCAATTCTCTACAGGACAGTATTAACACTGAAGCTTTCTTT. Protein product: CASNSLQDSINTEAFF. The chain combines TRBV3-1 (or the pseudogene TRBV3-2) with TRBJ1-1; maybe TRBD1 (6 bases). V was shortened by 7 bases and J by 2 bases, with 20 bases between the two germline ends. This CDR3 spans 16 amino acids. CDR1 LGHDT and CDR2 YNNKEL come from the germline V gene (reference sequence).

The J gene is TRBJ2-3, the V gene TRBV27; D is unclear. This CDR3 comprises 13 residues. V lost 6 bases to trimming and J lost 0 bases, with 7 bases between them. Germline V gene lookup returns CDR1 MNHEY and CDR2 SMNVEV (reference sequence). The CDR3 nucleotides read TGTGCCAGCAGGACCTATAGCACAGATACGCAGTATTTT. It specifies CASRTYSTDTQYF.